This record concerns one T cell receptor beta chain sequence. As yet, its antigen is unknown. In the PCR, 60 Vbeta and 13 Jbeta primers were used. Only in-frame clones appear in the TCRdb table, and some are missing; sequencing was by immunoSEQ multiplex PCR. This sample has more than 95,000 clones, with more than 70% found just once. These data belong to a study of cytomegalovirus exposure and HLA in healthy donors. In the study overall: Unique TCRs from HLA-typed donors, 80 million to 100 million of them, were held in an early data release. Genetic ancestry analysis placed more than 80% of the 400 or so donors that were genotyped in the Caucasian-associated cluster.

Study-wide results and limits: Certain sequence variants were highly shared and formed a cluster, and this cluster was likely a sequencing artifact. Listed as cytomegalovirus-associated were about 160 TCR beta chains.

The sequence derives from a man aged 25 to 45 in good health and CMV-seronegative. Sequencing was carried out using PBMCs.

CDR3 coding DNA: TGTGCCAGCAGTTTCAGTAGCAATCAGCCCCAGCATTTT. This translates into CASSFSSNQPQHF. The V and J genes are TRBV27 and TRBJ1-5, with D unclear. The V gene's germline CDR1 is MNHEY and CDR2 SMNVEV (reference sequence). The CDR3 spans 13 residues. Between the trimmed V and J ends, which lost 3 bases and 0 bases, there was a span of 3 bases.